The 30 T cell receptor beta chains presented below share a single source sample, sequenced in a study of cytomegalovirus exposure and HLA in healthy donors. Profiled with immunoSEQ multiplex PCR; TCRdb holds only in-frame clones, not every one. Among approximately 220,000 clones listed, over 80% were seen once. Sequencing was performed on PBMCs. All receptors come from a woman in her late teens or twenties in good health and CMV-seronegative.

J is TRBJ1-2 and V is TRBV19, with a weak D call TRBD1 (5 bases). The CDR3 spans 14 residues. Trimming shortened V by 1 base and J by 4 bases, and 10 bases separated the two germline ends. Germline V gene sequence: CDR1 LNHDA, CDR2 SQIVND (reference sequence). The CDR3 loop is CASSIGQGPYGYTF. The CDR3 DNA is TGTGCCAGTAGTATAGGGCAGGGCCCCTATGGCTACACCTTC.

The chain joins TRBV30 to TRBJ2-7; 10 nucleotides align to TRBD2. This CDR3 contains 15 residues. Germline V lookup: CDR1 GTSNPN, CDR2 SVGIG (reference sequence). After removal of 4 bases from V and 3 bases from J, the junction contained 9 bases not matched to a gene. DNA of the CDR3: TGTGCCTGGACCCCGCGGCTAGCGGGAGTCTACGAGCAGTACTTC. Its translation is CAWTPRLAGVYEQYF.

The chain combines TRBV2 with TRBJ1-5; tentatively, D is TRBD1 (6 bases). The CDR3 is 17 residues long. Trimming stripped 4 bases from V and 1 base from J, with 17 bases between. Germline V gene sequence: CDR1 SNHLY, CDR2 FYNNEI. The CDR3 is CASSAGGWGLSNQPQHF. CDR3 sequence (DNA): TGTGCCAGCAGTGCCGGGGGGTGGGGGCTCAGCAATCAGCCCCAGCATTTT. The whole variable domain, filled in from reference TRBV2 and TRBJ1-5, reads EPEVTQTPSHQVTQMGQEVILRCVPISNHLYFYWYRQILGQKVEFLVSFYNNEISEKSEIFDDQFSVERPDGSNFTLKIRSTKLEDSAMYFCASSAGGWGLSNQPQHFGDGTRLSIL.

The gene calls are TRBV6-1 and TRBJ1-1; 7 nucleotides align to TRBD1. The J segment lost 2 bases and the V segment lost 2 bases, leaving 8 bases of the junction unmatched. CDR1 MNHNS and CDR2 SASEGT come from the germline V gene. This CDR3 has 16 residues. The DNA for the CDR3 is TGTGCCAGCAGTGAATATGTGGGACAGCTAAACACTGAAGCTTTCTTT. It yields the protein CASSEYVGQLNTEAFF.

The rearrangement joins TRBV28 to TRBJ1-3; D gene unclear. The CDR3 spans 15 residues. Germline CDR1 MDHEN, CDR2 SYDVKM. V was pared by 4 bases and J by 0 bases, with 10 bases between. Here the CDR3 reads CASSYPMSSGNTIYF. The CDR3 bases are TGTGCCAGCAGTTACCCCATGAGCTCTGGAAACACCATATATTTT. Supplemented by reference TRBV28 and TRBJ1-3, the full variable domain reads DVKVTQSSRYLVKRTGEKVFLECVQDMDHENMFWYRQDPGLGLRLIYFSYDVKMKEKGDIPEGYSVSREKKERFSLILESASTNQTSMYLCASSYPMSSGNTIYFGEGSWLTVV.

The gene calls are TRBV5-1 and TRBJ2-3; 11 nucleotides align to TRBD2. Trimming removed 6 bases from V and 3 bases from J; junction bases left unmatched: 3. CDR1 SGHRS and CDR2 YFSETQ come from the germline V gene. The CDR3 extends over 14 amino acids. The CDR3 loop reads CASIAGGPTDTQYF. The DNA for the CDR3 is TGCGCCAGCATAGCGGGAGGGCCAACAGATACGCAGTATTTT.

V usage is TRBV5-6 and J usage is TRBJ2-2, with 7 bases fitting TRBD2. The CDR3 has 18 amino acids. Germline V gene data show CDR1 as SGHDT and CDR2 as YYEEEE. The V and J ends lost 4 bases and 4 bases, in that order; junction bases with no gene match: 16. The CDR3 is CASSDLRTGLRGTGELFF. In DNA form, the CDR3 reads TGTGCCAGCAGCGACCTTCGAACGGGACTAAGAGGCACCGGGGAGCTGTTTTTT.

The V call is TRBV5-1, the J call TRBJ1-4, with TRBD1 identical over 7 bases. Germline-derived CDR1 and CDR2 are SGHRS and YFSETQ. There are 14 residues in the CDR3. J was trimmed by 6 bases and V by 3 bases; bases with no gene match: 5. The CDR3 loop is CASSSDRSDEKLFF. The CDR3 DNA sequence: TGCGCCAGCAGCTCGGACAGGTCGGATGAAAAACTGTTTTTT. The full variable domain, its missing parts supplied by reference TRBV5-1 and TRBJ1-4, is KAGVTQTPRYLIKTRGQQVTLSCSPISGHRSVSWYQQTPGQGLQFLFEYFSETQRNKGNFPGRFSGRQFSNSRSEMNVSTLELGDSALYLCASSSDRSDEKLFFGSGTQLSVL.

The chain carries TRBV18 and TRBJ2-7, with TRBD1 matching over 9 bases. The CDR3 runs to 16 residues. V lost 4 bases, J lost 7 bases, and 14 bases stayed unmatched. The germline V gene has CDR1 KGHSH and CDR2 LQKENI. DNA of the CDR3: TGTGCCAGCTCACTAACGAGTCCGGGACAGGGATTAGAGCAGTACTTC. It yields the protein CASSLTSPGQGLEQYF.

CDR3 region: CATSRDFARRSGNTIYF. CDR3 in DNA: TGTGCCACCAGCAGAGATTTCGCCCGGAGGTCTGGAAACACCATATATTTT. The rearrangement links TRBV15 to TRBJ1-3, with D unresolved. This CDR3 comprises 17 residues. Trimming pared 0 bases from V and 1 base from J, leaving 13 bases between. Looked up from germline, CDR1 is LNHNV and CDR2 is YYDKDF (reference sequence).

The CDR3, as DNA: TGTGCCAGCAGCCCCTCGGGACAGGGGTTTGGCACTGAAGCTTTCTTT. This codes for CASSPSGQGFGTEAFF. V and J are TRBV9 and TRBJ1-1; the match to TRBD1 covers 10 bases. Germline V CDR1 and CDR2: SGDLS, YYNGEE. The ends lost 4 bases at V and 4 bases at J; junction bases unmatched: 10. The CDR3 contains 16 residues. Variable domain in full (rest from reference TRBV9 and TRBJ1-1): DSGVTQTPKHLITATGQRVTLRCSPRSGDLSVYWYQQSLDQGLQFLIQYYNGEERAKGNILERFSAQQFPDLHSELNLSSLELGDSALYFCASSPSGQGFGTEAFFGQGTRLTVV.

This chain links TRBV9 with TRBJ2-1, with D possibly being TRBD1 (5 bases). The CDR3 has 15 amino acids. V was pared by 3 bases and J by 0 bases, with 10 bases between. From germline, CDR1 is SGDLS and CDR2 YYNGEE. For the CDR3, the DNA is TGTGCCAGCAGCGAGGGGCAAAACTCCTACAATGAGCAGTTCTTC. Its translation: CASSEGQNSYNEQFF.

CDR3 in amino acids: CASSPPSGRGGEQFF. In DNA form, the CDR3 reads TGTGCCAGCAGCCCACCTAGCGGGAGGGGTGGTGAGCAGTTCTTC. This sequence joins TRBV5-4 and TRBJ2-1; TRBD2 matches 12 bases. With V trimmed by 4 bases and J by 9 bases, 8 bases remained unmatched. This CDR3 spans 15 amino acids. Germline CDR1 SGHNT, CDR2 YYREEE (reference sequence).

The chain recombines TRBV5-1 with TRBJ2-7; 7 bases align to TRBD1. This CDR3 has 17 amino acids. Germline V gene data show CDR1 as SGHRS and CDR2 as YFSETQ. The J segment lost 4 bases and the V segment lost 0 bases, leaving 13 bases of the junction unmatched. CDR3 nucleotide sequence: TGCGCCAGCAGCTTGGCGGGACAGCCTACGGGTCTTTACGAGCAGTACTTC. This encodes CASSLAGQPTGLYEQYF. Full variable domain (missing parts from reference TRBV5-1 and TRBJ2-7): KAGVTQTPRYLIKTRGQQVTLSCSPISGHRSVSWYQQTPGQGLQFLFEYFSETQRNKGNFPGRFSGRQFSNSRSEMNVSTLELGDSALYLCASSLAGQPTGLYEQYFGPGTRLTVT.

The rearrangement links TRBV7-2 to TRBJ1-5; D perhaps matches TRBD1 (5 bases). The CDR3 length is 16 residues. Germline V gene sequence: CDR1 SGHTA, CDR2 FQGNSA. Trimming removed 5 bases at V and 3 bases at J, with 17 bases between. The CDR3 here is CASSQDSYNYNQPQHF. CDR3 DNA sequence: TGTGCCAGCAGCCAAGACAGCTACAATTACAATCAGCCCCAGCATTTT.

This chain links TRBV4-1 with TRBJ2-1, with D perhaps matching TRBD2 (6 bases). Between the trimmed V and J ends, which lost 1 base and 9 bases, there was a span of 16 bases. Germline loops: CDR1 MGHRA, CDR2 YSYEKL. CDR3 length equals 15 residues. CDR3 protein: CASSQVAASVGEQFF. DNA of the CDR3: TGCGCCAGCAGCCAAGTAGCGGCCTCCGTTGGTGAGCAGTTCTTC.

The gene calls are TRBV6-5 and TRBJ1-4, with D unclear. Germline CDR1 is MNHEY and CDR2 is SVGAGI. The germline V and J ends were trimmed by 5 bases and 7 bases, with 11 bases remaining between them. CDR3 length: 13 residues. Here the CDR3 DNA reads TGTGCCAGCAGTCGAGGGTGGGGTGAAAAACTGTTTTTT. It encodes CASSRGWGEKLFF.

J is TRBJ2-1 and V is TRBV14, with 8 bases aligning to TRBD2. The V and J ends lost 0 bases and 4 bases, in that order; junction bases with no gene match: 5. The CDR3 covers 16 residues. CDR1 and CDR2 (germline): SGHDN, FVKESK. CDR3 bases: TGTGCCAGCAGCCAAGATGGGATAGCGGGGTACAATGAGCAGTTCTTC. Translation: CASSQDGIAGYNEQFF.

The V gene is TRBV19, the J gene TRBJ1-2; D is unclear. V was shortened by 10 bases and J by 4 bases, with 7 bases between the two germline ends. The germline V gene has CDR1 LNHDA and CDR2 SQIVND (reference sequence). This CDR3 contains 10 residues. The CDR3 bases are TGTGCCACCTATACCTATGGCTACACCTTC. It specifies CATYTYGYTF.

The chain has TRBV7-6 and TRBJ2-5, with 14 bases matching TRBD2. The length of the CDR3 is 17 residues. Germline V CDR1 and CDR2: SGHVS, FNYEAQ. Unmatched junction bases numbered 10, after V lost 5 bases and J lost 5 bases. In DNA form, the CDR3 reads TGTGCCAGCAGCACCCGGGGACTAGCGGGAGTGATTGAGACCCAGTACTTC. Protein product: CASSTRGLAGVIETQYF. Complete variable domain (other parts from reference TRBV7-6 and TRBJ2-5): GAGVSQSPRYKVTKRGQDVALRCDPISGHVSLYWYRQALGQGPEFLTYFNYEAQQDKSGLPNDRFSAERPEGSISTLTIQRTEQRDSAMYRCASSTRGLAGVIETQYFGPGTRLLVL.

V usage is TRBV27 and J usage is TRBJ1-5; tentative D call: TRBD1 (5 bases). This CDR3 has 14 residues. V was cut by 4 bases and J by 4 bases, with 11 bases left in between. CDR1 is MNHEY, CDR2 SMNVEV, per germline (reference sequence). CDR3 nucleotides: TGTGCCAGCAGTTGGCAGGGCGCTAATCAGCCCCAGCATTTT. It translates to CASSWQGANQPQHF.

This CDR3 is CSVSQGSDQPQHF. The CDR3 DNA reads TGCAGCGTAAGCCAAGGGAGCGATCAGCCCCAGCATTTT. V and J are TRBV29-1 and TRBJ1-5, with no clear D. The CDR3 runs 13 residues. Germline V lookup: CDR1 SQVTM, CDR2 ANQGSEA. Trimming pared 6 bases from V and 5 bases from J, leaving 14 bases between.

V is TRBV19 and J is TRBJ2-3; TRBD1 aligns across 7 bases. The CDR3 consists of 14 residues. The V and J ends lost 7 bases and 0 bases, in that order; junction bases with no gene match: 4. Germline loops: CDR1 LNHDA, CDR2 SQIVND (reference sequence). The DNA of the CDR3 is TGTGCCAGTACCCCGGGACAGAGCACAGATACGCAGTATTTT. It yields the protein CASTPGQSTDTQYF.

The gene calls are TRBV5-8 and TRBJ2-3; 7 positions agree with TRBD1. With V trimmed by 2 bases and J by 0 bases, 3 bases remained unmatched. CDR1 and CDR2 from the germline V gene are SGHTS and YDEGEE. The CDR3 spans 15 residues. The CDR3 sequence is CASSFDRASTDTQYF. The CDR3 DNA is TGTGCCAGCAGCTTCGACAGGGCTAGCACAGATACGCAGTATTTT.

CDR3: CASSRGLGTEAFF. Written as DNA, the CDR3 is TGCGCCAGCAGCAGGGGGCTGGGCACTGAAGCTTTCTTT. This sequence joins TRBV5-1 and TRBJ1-1, with TRBD1 identical over 7 bases. This CDR3 contains 13 residues. CDR1 is SGHRS and CDR2 is YFSETQ in the germline V gene. V shed 4 bases, J shed 4 bases, and the junction held 4 bases outside the gene matches.

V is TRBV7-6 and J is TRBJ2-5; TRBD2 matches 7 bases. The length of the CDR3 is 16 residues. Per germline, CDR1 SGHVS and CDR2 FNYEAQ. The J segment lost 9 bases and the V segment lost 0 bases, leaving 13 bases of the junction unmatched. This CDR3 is CASSLASAGVDEAQYF. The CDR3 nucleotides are TGTGCCAGCAGCTTAGCGTCCGCGGGAGTAGATGAGGCCCAGTACTTC.

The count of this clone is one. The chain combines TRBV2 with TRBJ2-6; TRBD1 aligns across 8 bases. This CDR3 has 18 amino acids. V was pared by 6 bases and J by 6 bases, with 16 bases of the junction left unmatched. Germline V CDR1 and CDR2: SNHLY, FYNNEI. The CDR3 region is CASRPSSRGRLVANVLTF. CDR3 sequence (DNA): TGTGCCAGCAGACCCAGTTCCAGGGGGCGACTCGTGGCCAACGTCCTGACTTTC. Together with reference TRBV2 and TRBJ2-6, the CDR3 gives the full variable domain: EPEVTQTPSHQVTQMGQEVILRCVPISNHLYFYWYRQILGQKVEFLVSFYNNEISEKSEIFDDQFSVERPDGSNFTLKIRSTKLEDSAMYFCASRPSSRGRLVANVLTFGAGSRLTVL.

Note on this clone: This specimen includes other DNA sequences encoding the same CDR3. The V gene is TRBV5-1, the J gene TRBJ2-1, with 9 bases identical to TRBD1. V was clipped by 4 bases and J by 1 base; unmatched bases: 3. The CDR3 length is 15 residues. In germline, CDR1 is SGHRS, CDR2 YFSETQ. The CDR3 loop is CASSPGQGSYNEQFF. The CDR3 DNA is TGCGCCAGCAGCCCTGGACAGGGGTCCTACAATGAGCAGTTCTTC.

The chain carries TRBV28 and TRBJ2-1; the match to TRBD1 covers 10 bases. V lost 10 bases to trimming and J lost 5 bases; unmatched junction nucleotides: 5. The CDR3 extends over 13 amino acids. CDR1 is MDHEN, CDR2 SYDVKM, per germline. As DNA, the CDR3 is TGTGCCACCGACAGGGGGCTTGACAATGAGCAGTTCTTC. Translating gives CATDRGLDNEQFF.

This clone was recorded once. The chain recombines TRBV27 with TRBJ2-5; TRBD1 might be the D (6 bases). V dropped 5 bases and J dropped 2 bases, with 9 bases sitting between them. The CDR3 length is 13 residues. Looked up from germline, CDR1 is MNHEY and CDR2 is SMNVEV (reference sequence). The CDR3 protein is CASSPTGQETQYF. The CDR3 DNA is TGTGCCAGCAGTCCGACAGGACAAGAGACCCAGTACTTC.